This TCR beta chain was recorded in a study of blood T cell repertoires in COVID-19. The wider study: Some COVID-19 samples were acute and others convalescent; all came from the United States, Italy and Spain. From T cells, B-cell-depleted T cells, or PBMCs came the material, which was cDNA or gDNA.

Repertoires were generated with immunoSEQ multiplex PCR, while TCRdb's copy carries only in-frame clones and drops some. The table includes 70,000 or so clones, around four fifths detected once. This CDR3 region has 14 residues. CDR1 and CDR2 from the germline V gene are SGDLS and YYNGEE. Trimming left V 7 bases short and J 5 bases short, with 13 bases between. The chain employs TRBV9 and TRBJ1-6, with D tentatively TRBD1 (5 bases). The receptor comes from a human donor in a cohort sampled during active COVID-19. The sequenced sample was peripheral blood. CDR3 sequence (DNA): TGTGCCAGCGGGCCCGGCAGGGATAATTCACCCCTCCACTTT. This gives the protein CASGPGRDNSPLHF.